The 32 T cell receptor beta chains given below trace back to one sample, sequenced in a study of monozygotic twins with cystic fibrosis. Sequenced by immunoSEQ multiplex PCR; TCRdb stores in-frame clones only, minus some. This sample has several thousand clones, with around 96% found just once. Sequences were obtained from blood. These receptors all come from a boy aged 2 to 10 with cystic fibrosis.

The chain employs TRBV10-3 and TRBJ2-2; a weak D match, TRBD1 (6 bases). This CDR3 has 13 amino acids. Deletions cut 4 bases from V and 7 bases from J, with 10 bases between. Looked up from germline, CDR1 is ENHRY and CDR2 is SYGVKD. The CDR3 sequence: CAISAQGIGELFF. CDR3 DNA: TGTGCCATCAGTGCACAGGGAATCGGGGAGCTGTTTTTT.

This clone occurred once. The chain has TRBV12-5 and TRBJ2-7; no firm D call. This CDR3 is 16 amino acids long. The V end was cut by 1 base, the J end by 7 bases, with 20 bases between. In germline, CDR1 is LGHNT, CDR2 FRNRAP. The CDR3 spells CASGLGPFNLSKEQYV. The CDR3 DNA reads as TGTGCTAGTGGTTTGGGGCCTTTCAACTTGAGTAAGGAGCAGTACGTC.

The table lists this clone with a few counts. The rearrangement uses TRBV30 and TRBJ2-1; D not certain. CDR3 size: 14 residues. Germline V gives CDR1 GTSNPN, CDR2 SVGIG (reference sequence). Trimming cost V 0 bases and J 7 bases, with 13 bases left between them. CDR3 region: CAWSVILSSNEQFF. The CDR3 bases are TGTGCCTGGAGTGTAATTTTATCTTCTAATGAGCAGTTCTTC.

The J gene is TRBJ2-5, the V gene TRBV19, with D unclear. Trimming removed 10 bases from V and 5 bases from J, with 23 bases in between. The CDR3 has 15 amino acids. Germline V CDR1 and CDR2: LNHDA, SQIVND (reference sequence). The CDR3 coding sequence is TGTGCCACCCGGGCCACGGAAGACATTGCGGAGACCCAGTACTTC. This sequence encodes CATRATEDIAETQYF.

The CDR3 is CATLDISYEQYV. The CDR3 DNA follows: TGTGCCACCCTGGACATATCCTACGAGCAGTACGTC. V gene TRBV2 combines with J gene TRBJ2-7; TRBD1 might be the D (5 bases). The length of the CDR3 is 12 residues. Trimming stripped 10 bases from V and 1 base from J, with 11 bases between. Germline V lookup: CDR1 SNHLY, CDR2 FYNNEI.

The chain has TRBV14 and TRBJ2-5; perhaps TRBD2 as D (5 bases). In germline, CDR1 is SGHDN, CDR2 FVKESK. Trimming removed 3 bases at V and 4 bases at J, with 18 bases between. The CDR3 runs to 16 residues. CDR3 in DNA: TGTGCCAGCAGCCACCGAGGGATACCCCAGAGAGAGACCCAGTACTTC. Protein sequence: CASSHRGIPQRETQYF.

V usage is TRBV30 and J usage is TRBJ2-2; 7 nucleotides agree with TRBD1. This CDR3 spans 15 amino acids. V lost 0 bases to trimming and J lost 7 bases; unmatched junction nucleotides: 8. Germline-derived CDR1 and CDR2 are GTSNPN and SVGIG (reference sequence). The CDR3 loop is CAWSVVRGSGGELFF. CDR3 sequence (DNA): TGTGCCTGGAGTGTAGTCAGGGGGAGTGGCGGGGAGCTGTTTTTT.

The chain links TRBV6-5 to TRBJ1-6; D is unresolved. This CDR3 region has 15 residues. The V end was cut by 0 bases, the J end by 11 bases, with 14 bases between. CDR1 is MNHEY and CDR2 is SVGAGI in the germline V gene. For the CDR3, the DNA is TGTGCCAGCAGTTACTCGGAGGTGCCGGGGACACCCCTCCACTTT. This gives the protein CASSYSEVPGTPLHF.

The sample holds one count of this clone. The CDR3 DNA reads as TGTGCCAGCAGCGTAGTACTAGCGGGGGCAGATACGCAGTATTTT. It translates to CASSVVLAGADTQYF. The chain carries TRBV9 and TRBJ2-3, with TRBD2 identical over 11 bases. Trimming at V came to 0 bases and at J to 4 bases, leaving 1 base not matched to a gene. The CDR3 covers 15 residues. Per the germline V gene, CDR1 is SGDLS and CDR2 is YYNGEE.

The J gene is TRBJ1-2, the V gene TRBV9, with 7 bases matching TRBD1. Trimming took 5 bases from V and 3 from J; bases not matched to a gene: 13. The CDR3 covers 16 residues. Germline CDR1 reads SGDLS; CDR2 reads YYNGEE. DNA for the CDR3: TGTGCCAGCAGTACAGGGGACGCAATGGACCACTATGGCTACACCTTC. Residues: CASSTGDAMDHYGYTF.

This clone has a single count. CDR3 region: CASRSGTGAYEQYF. CDR3 DNA sequence: TGTGCCAGCAGATCCGGGACAGGGGCATACGAGCAGTACTTC. This sequence joins TRBV6-1 and TRBJ2-7; TRBD1 agrees at 10 bases. The CDR3 spans 14 residues. Germline V gene lookup returns CDR1 MNHNS and CDR2 SASEGT. With 6 bases clipped from V and 4 bases from J, the junction kept 6 bases outside the gene matches.

The rearrangement uses TRBV11-2 and TRBJ2-2; D call uncertain. This CDR3 has 12 residues. V lost 0 bases to trimming and J lost 4 bases, with 0 bases between them. Per the germline V gene, CDR1 is SGHAT and CDR2 is FQNNGV. Here the CDR3 DNA reads TGTGCCAGCAGCTTAGACACCGGGGAGCTGTTTTTT. Translating it yields CASSLDTGELFF.

The chain is built from TRBV10-3 and TRBJ1-2, with D unclear. The CDR3 runs 13 residues. The germline gives CDR1 ENHRY, CDR2 SYGVKD. With 0 bases removed from V and 1 base from J, the gap between germline ends came to 3 bases. The CDR3 loop is CAISESVNYGYTF. In nucleotides, the CDR3 is TGTGCCATCAGTGAGTCCGTTAACTATGGCTACACCTTC.

The chain uses TRBV18 and TRBJ1-4; tentatively, D is TRBD1 (6 bases). V was trimmed by 8 bases and J by 7 bases, leaving 14 bases between them. The germline CDR1 and CDR2 sequences are KGHSH and LQKENI. The CDR3 has 13 residues. CDR3 residues: CASNRGQGEKLFF. The CDR3 coding sequence is TGTGCCAGCAACCGGGGGCAAGGTGAAAAACTGTTTTTT. Supplemented by reference TRBV18 and TRBJ1-4, the full variable domain reads NAGVMQNPRHLVRRRGQEARLRCSPMKGHSHVYWYRQLPEEGLKFMVYLQKENIIDESGMPKERFSAEFPKEGPSILRIQQVVRGDSAAYFCASNRGQGEKLFFGSGTQLSVL.

This chain joins TRBV6-6 and TRBJ1-2; D remains ambiguous. The CDR3 loop spans 14 amino acids. Deletions cut 6 bases from V and 6 bases from J, with 17 bases between. Germline V lookup: CDR1 MNHNY, CDR2 SVGAGI (reference sequence). As DNA, the CDR3 is TGTGCCAGCAGCTCTTTCGTTTCGCTCGATGGCTACACCTTC. Protein sequence: CASSSFVSLDGYTF.

This clone was seen only once. The chain employs TRBV18 and TRBJ1-1; D perhaps matches TRBD1 (5 bases). Trimming shortened V by 10 bases and J by 3 bases, and 15 bases separated the two germline ends. Per germline, CDR1 KGHSH and CDR2 LQKENI. This CDR3 spans 13 amino acids. The CDR3 protein is CATHSGGDTEAFF. The DNA of the CDR3 is TGTGCCACGCATTCCGGGGGGGACACTGAAGCTTTCTTT.

The rearrangement uses TRBV7-2 and TRBJ1-1; TRBD1 is a possible D gene (5 bases). V was trimmed by 3 bases and J by 5 bases, leaving 16 bases between them. CDR3 length equals 15 residues. Germline loops: CDR1 SGHTA, CDR2 FQGNSA. The CDR3 DNA reads TGTGCCAGCAGCTTGTTGGTCGAGGGGATGACTGAAGCTTTCTTT. Its protein product is CASSLLVEGMTEAFF. Variable domain in full (rest from reference TRBV7-2 and TRBJ1-1): GAGVSQSPSNKVTEKGKDVELRCDPISGHTALYWYRQSLGQGLEFLIYFQGNSAPDKSGLPSDRFSAERTGGSVSTLTIQRTQQEDSAVYLCASSLLVEGMTEAFFGQGTRLTVV.

The genes are TRBV5-1 and TRBJ2-1; 11 bases align to TRBD2. With 1 base clipped from V and 4 bases from J, the junction kept 4 bases outside the gene matches. The germline V gene has CDR1 SGHRS and CDR2 YFSETQ. The CDR3 sequence is 16 residues long. The CDR3 nucleotides read TGCGCCAGCAGCTTGCCTAGCGGGGGGCCATACAATGAGCAGTTCTTC. This sequence encodes CASSLPSGGPYNEQFF.

The genes are TRBV2 and TRBJ2-5; 7 positions agree with TRBD1. The junction had 1 base not matched to a gene; V was cut back by 4 bases and J by 2 bases. Germline V CDR1 and CDR2: SNHLY, FYNNEI. There are 13 residues in the CDR3. The CDR3 bases are TGTGCCAGCAGTGGCAGGGGGCAAGAGACCCAGTACTTC. Residues: CASSGRGQETQYF.

This clone was seen once. CDR3 sequence (DNA): TGTGCCAGCAGTGAAGAAGAGGGCTGGGCAGATACGCAGTATTTT. Encoded protein: CASSEEEGWADTQYF. The chain couples TRBV6-1 to TRBJ2-3; D may be TRBD2 (5 bases). Per germline, CDR1 MNHNS and CDR2 SASEGT. Trimming removed 1 base at V and 4 bases at J, with 12 bases between. This CDR3 has 15 residues.

The chain employs TRBV5-1 and TRBJ2-5; TRBD1 might be the D (6 bases). Looked up from germline, CDR1 is SGHRS and CDR2 is YFSETQ. V shed 5 bases and J shed 2 bases, with 13 bases lying between them. This CDR3 has 14 amino acids. CDR3 bases: TGCGCCAGCAGAGCCGGGACAATACAAGAGACCCAGTACTTC. This gives the protein CASRAGTIQETQYF.

The chain uses TRBV30 and TRBJ2-7; no clear D gene. CDR3 length: 12 residues. Trimming left V 0 bases short and J 3 bases short, with 6 bases between. Germline CDR1 and CDR2: GTSNPN and SVGIG (reference sequence). CDR3 protein: CAWSVQGYEQYF. The CDR3 DNA follows: TGTGCCTGGAGTGTACAAGGCTACGAGCAGTACTTC.

This chain joins TRBV10-2 and TRBJ2-3; D not resolved. Germline V gene sequence: CDR1 WSHSY, CDR2 SAAADI. Trimming took 4 bases from V and 2 from J, leaving 16 bases between them. This CDR3 has 16 amino acids. This CDR3 is CASSGRTGRTTDTQYF. The CDR3, as DNA: TGCGCCAGCAGTGGGCGGACGGGCAGAACCACAGATACGCAGTATTTT.

CDR3 in amino acids: CASSQGQGVPVGYTF. CDR3 nucleotide sequence: TGCGCCAGCAGCCAAGGGCAGGGGGTGCCTGTTGGCTACACCTTC. The chain couples TRBV4-1 to TRBJ1-2; 7 nucleotides line up with TRBD1. The CDR3 contains 15 residues. Per the germline V gene, CDR1 is MGHRA and CDR2 is YSYEKL. After removal of 1 base from V and 7 bases from J, the junction contained 9 bases not matched to a gene.

V usage is TRBV2 and J usage is TRBJ2-3; D is perhaps TRBD1 or TRBD2 (6 bases each). Germline lookup yields CDR1 SNHLY and CDR2 FYNNEI. Trimming stripped 7 bases from V and 0 bases from J, with 17 bases between. The CDR3 contains 16 residues. The CDR3 DNA follows: TGTGCCAGCAAGAAACAGGGACTTCCTAGCACAGATACGCAGTATTTT. Protein product: CASKKQGLPSTDTQYF.

The CDR3 region is CASSSAGRGSGNTIYF. The CDR3 region has the DNA TGTGCCAGCTCAAGCGCAGGGAGAGGGTCTGGAAACACCATATATTTT. V and J are TRBV18 and TRBJ1-3, with D perhaps matching TRBD1 (5 bases). V lost 5 bases to trimming and J lost 1 base, with 15 bases between them. The CDR3 has 16 residues. The germline gives CDR1 KGHSH, CDR2 LQKENI.

In DNA, the CDR3 is TGTGCCAGCAGCTTGTGGGGACAGGGGATTTATGGCTACACCTTC. Protein sequence: CASSLWGQGIYGYTF. The chain employs TRBV5-6 and TRBJ1-2; TRBD1 aligns across 10 bases. V was clipped by 1 base and J by 5 bases; unmatched bases: 5. The CDR3 spans 15 residues. The V gene's germline CDR1 is SGHDT and CDR2 YYEEEE.

The chain carries TRBV5-1 and TRBJ1-2; D remains ambiguous. The CDR3 totals 12 residues. Trimming left V 0 bases short and J 8 bases short, with 8 bases between. From germline, CDR1 is SGHRS and CDR2 YFSETQ. In DNA form, the CDR3 reads TGCGCCAGCAGCTTGGACGGGTACGGCTACACCTTC. Its translation is CASSLDGYGYTF.

This chain links TRBV19 with TRBJ2-3; 7 nucleotides line up with TRBD1. This CDR3 is built from 14 residues. Trimming cost V 4 bases and J 4 bases; bases outside gene matches: 5. CDR1 is LNHDA and CDR2 is SQIVND in the germline V gene (reference sequence). As DNA, the CDR3 is TGTGCCAGTAGTACTACCCAGGGGGCAGATACGCAGTATTTT. It codes for CASSTTQGADTQYF. The whole variable domain, filled in from reference TRBV19 and TRBJ2-3, reads DGGITQSPKYLFRKEGQNVTLSCEQNLNHDAMYWYRQDPGQGLRLIYYSQIVNDFQKGDIAEGYSVSREKKESFPLTVTSAQKNPTAFYLCASSTTQGADTQYFGPGTRLTVL.

The rearrangement links TRBV7-2 to TRBJ2-5; D is perhaps TRBD1 or TRBD2 (5 bases each). With 6 bases removed from V and 7 bases from J, the gap between germline ends came to 15 bases. The CDR3 is 13 residues long. Germline-derived CDR1 and CDR2 are SGHTA and FQGNSA. CDR3 nucleotides: TGTGCCAGCAGGGGGACGGACGTTGGGACCCAGTACTTC. Translating it yields CASRGTDVGTQYF. Filled out from reference TRBV7-2 and TRBJ2-5, the complete variable domain reads GAGVSQSPSNKVTEKGKDVELRCDPISGHTALYWYRQSLGQGLEFLIYFQGNSAPDKSGLPSDRFSAERTGGSVSTLTIQRTQQEDSAVYLCASRGTDVGTQYFGPGTRLLVL.

V is TRBV7-2 and J is TRBJ1-4, with D uncertain. CDR1 and CDR2 from the germline V gene are SGHTA and FQGNSA. There are 13 residues in the CDR3. The ends were cut back, 2 bases at V and 8 bases at J, with 9 bases in the middle. CDR3: CASSLLPREKLFF. DNA of the CDR3: TGTGCCAGCAGCTTACTACCTAGGGAAAAACTGTTTTTT.

As DNA, the CDR3 is TGTGCCTGGAGTGTAGTGCCCGGGAATGAGCAGTTCTTC. Amino acids: CAWSVVPGNEQFF. This rearrangement joins TRBV30 to TRBJ2-1, with D uncertain. V dropped 0 bases and J dropped 7 bases, with 10 bases sitting between them. This CDR3 comprises 13 residues. CDR1 is GTSNPN and CDR2 is SVGIG in the germline V gene (reference sequence).